These 21 T cell receptor beta chains share one sample of origin, sequenced in a study of early T cells in non-severe SARS-CoV-2 infection. MiXCR was run by TCRdb on the 5' RACE reads, yielding one entry per CDR3 protein. The data hold some 97,000 distinct CDR3 sequences, with approximately 10% observed a single time. The specimen was whole blood, collected at baseline. These receptor sequences come from an adult who was a healthcare worker with PCR-confirmed SARS-CoV-2 infection or an uninfected control (not recorded which).

To note about this clonotype: A much more abundant neighbour one base away suggests this may be a read error. The chain is built from TRBV5-8 and TRBJ2-1, with 7 bases lining up with TRBD1. CDR1 SGHTS and CDR2 YDEGEE come from the germline V gene. The CDR3 consists of 14 residues. This CDR3 is CTSSLTQGNNEQFF. CDR3 coding DNA: TGTACCAGCAGCTTGACACAGGGGAACAATGAGCAGTTCTTC.

This clonotype was picked up many times. V is TRBV5-1 and J is TRBJ1-2; 8 bases are shared with TRBD1. This CDR3 is 17 amino acids long. CDR1 and CDR2 (germline): SGHRS, YFSETQ. The V and J ends lost 3 bases and 0 bases, in that order; junction bases with no gene match: 10. This chain's CDR3 is CASSYGTGGLSNYGYTF. In DNA form, the CDR3 reads TGCGCCAGCAGCTACGGGACAGGCGGCCTGTCTAACTATGGCTACACCTTC.

This clonotype has a handful of counts. This chain uses TRBV2 with TRBJ1-5; TRBD1 matches at 8 bases. Germline V gene sequence: CDR1 SNHLY, CDR2 FYNNEI. Trimming removed 5 bases from V and 4 bases from J; junction bases left unmatched: 1. The CDR3 spans 13 residues. The CDR3 sequence: CASSRQGNQPQHF. The CDR3 DNA follows: TGTGCCAGCAGTCGACAGGGGAATCAGCCCCAGCATTTT.

This clonotype was detected many times. The rearrangement uses TRBV19 and TRBJ2-6; TRBD1 or TRBD2 may be the D gene (6 bases each). V gave up 1 base and J gave up 2 bases, with 12 bases separating them. The CDR3 is made up of 17 amino acids. CDR1 and CDR2 from the germline V gene are LNHDA and SQIVND (reference sequence). As DNA, the CDR3 is TGTGCCAGTAGTATAGTCGTCGGGGGCGCTGGGGCCAACGTCCTGACTTTC. As protein: CASSIVVGGAGANVLTF.

The chain is built from TRBV10-3 and TRBJ2-4; perhaps TRBD2 as D (6 bases). This CDR3 spans 9 amino acids. CDR1 is ENHRY and CDR2 is SYGVKD in the germline V gene. V lost 9 bases, J lost 14 bases, and 11 bases lay in between. Here the CDR3 reads CAIQGGEYF. Written as DNA, the CDR3 is TGTGCCATTCAGGGCGGGGAGTACTTC.

This clonotype turned up a few times. The chain has TRBV29-1 and TRBJ1-2; a weak D match, TRBD1 (6 bases). The CDR3 runs 11 residues. CDR1 is SQVTM and CDR2 is ANQGSEA in the germline V gene. V lost 7 bases and J 3 bases, leaving 9 bases between the germline ends. Here the CDR3 reads CSGRGDYGYTF. CDR3 sequence (DNA): TGCAGCGGCAGGGGCGACTATGGCTACACCTTC.

Ten or more counts support this clonotype. The chain is built from TRBV5-1 and TRBJ2-5, with TRBD2 matching over 10 bases. The V gene's germline CDR1 is SGHRS and CDR2 YFSETQ. V shed 2 bases and J 4 bases; nucleotides not matched to a gene: 11. The CDR3 has 17 amino acids. Here the CDR3 DNA reads TGCGCCAGCAGCTTATTCCCTAGCGGGAGTGTCTCAGAGACCCAGTACTTC. Translated, it gives CASSLFPSGSVSETQYF.

This clonotype occurred a few times. The rearrangement joins TRBV19 to TRBJ1-2; D unclear. Germline CDR1 LNHDA, CDR2 SQIVND (reference sequence). The CDR3 is made up of 16 amino acids. With 7 bases removed from V and 1 base from J, the gap between germline ends came to 19 bases. The CDR3 sequence is CASNDGRLLLNYGYTF. In nucleotides, the CDR3 is TGTGCCAGTAATGATGGTCGACTCCTGCTTAACTATGGCTACACCTTC.

The chain combines TRBV7-8 with TRBJ1-3, with 7 bases that match TRBD1. The CDR3 is made up of 12 amino acids. The germline gives CDR1 SGHVS, CDR2 FQNEAQ. V dropped 2 bases and J dropped 16; count of bases not matched to a gene: 8. This CDR3 reads CASSLRAGTAYF. In DNA, the CDR3 is TGTGCCAGCAGCTTAAGGGCCGGGACAGCCTATTTT.

Only a few counts were recorded for this clonotype. The chain's CDR3 is CSAEAREYSNQPQHF. The CDR3 DNA reads TGCAGTGCTGAAGCCCGGGAGTATAGCAATCAGCCCCAGCATTTT. The chain recombines TRBV20-1 with TRBJ1-5; D is ambiguous. The CDR3 totals 15 residues. Trimming stripped 5 bases from V and 0 bases from J, with 14 bases between. Germline V gives CDR1 DFQATT, CDR2 SNEGSKA (reference sequence).

This clonotype was observed many times. Its ends do not fully match the called genes, so a read error is possible. The rearrangement joins TRBV5-1 to TRBJ2-1; D is undetermined. Germline V gene sequence: CDR1 SGHRS, CDR2 YFSETQ. The CDR3 sequence is 13 residues long. The CDR3 is CASSFAGYDEQFF. Written as DNA, the CDR3 is TGCGCCAGCAGCTTCGCAGGCTACGATGAGCAGTTCTTC.

A few counts support this clonotype. The chain's CDR3 is CSAPGTSGGTDTQYF. As DNA, the CDR3 is TGCAGTGCTCCCGGGACTAGCGGGGGCACAGATACGCAGTATTTT. The genes are TRBV20-1 and TRBJ2-3; 13 bases map to TRBD2. Germline CDR1 reads DFQATT; CDR2 reads SNEGSKA (reference sequence). V was clipped by 5 bases and J by 1 base; unmatched bases: 3. The CDR3 contains 15 residues.

A few counts support this clonotype. The chain employs TRBV7-2 and TRBJ2-7; 8 bases are a match to TRBD2. The ends lost 1 base at V and 3 bases at J; junction bases unmatched: 2. Germline CDR1 SGHTA, CDR2 FQGNSA. The CDR3 totals 14 residues. The CDR3 spells CASSLVAGGYEQYF. The CDR3 DNA is TGTGCCAGCAGCTTAGTTGCGGGGGGCTACGAGCAGTACTTC.

Concerning this clonotype: A much larger clone lies a single base off, so this may be a read error. The CDR3 reads CASSFGLGQSHSPLHF. Written as DNA, the CDR3 is TGCGCCAGCAGCTTCGGCTTAGGACAGTCCCATTCACCCCTCCACTTT. This rearrangement joins TRBV5-1 to TRBJ1-6; weak D call: TRBD1 (6 bases). V lost 2 bases to trimming and J lost 8 bases, with 17 bases between them. Germline loops: CDR1 SGHRS, CDR2 YFSETQ. The CDR3 has 16 amino acids.

This clonotype was counted only a few times. J is TRBJ2-2 and V is TRBV19; 11 bases are shared with TRBD1. V trimming: 4 bases; J trimming: 3 bases; junction bases outside the gene matches: 4. Germline lookup yields CDR1 LNHDA and CDR2 SQIVND (reference sequence). The CDR3 loop spans 16 amino acids. The chain's CDR3 is CASSTGQGGHTGELFF. Here the CDR3 DNA reads TGTGCCAGTAGTACGGGACAGGGGGGGCACACCGGGGAGCTGTTTTTT.

This clonotype has at least ten counts. The DNA of the CDR3 is TGTGCCAGCTCACCATCGAATATGGCCGGGGAGCTGTTTTTT. It is translated as CASSPSNMAGELFF. The gene calls are TRBV18 and TRBJ2-2; D is unresolved. The CDR3 is made up of 14 amino acids. Germline CDR1 reads KGHSH; CDR2 reads LQKENI. Trimming removed 2 bases at V and 6 bases at J, with 10 bases between.

This chain uses TRBV7-6 with TRBJ2-1; possibly TRBD2 for D (6 bases). V was clipped by 9 bases and J by 0 bases, with 15 bases between them. Germline CDR1 and CDR2: SGHVS and FNYEAQ. CDR3 length equals 15 residues. CDR3 DNA: TGTGCCAGTAGCATCGGGACTTACTCCTACAATGAGCAGTTCTTC. It yields the protein CASSIGTYSYNEQFF.

This clonotype has a handful of counts. The chain is built from TRBV5-5 and TRBJ2-7, with 9 bases lining up with TRBD1. Germline values: CDR1 SGHKS, CDR2 YYEKEE (reference sequence). The CDR3 runs 16 residues. The ends lost 0 bases at V and 6 bases at J; junction bases unmatched: 10. In DNA form, the CDR3 reads TGTGCCAGCAGCTTGGTCCCGGGACAGGGTTTCGCCGAGCAGTACTTC. This encodes CASSLVPGQGFAEQYF.

This clonotype was seen at least ten times. The chain recombines TRBV7-9 with TRBJ2-1; perhaps TRBD2 as D (5 bases). In germline, CDR1 is SEHNR, CDR2 FQNEAQ (reference sequence). CDR3 length: 15 residues. Trimming took off 2 bases at V and 6 bases at J, with 14 bases between the two ends. CDR3 bases: TGTGCCAGCAGCTTAACACTAGAGAAAGGCAATGAGCAGTTCTTC. It yields the protein CASSLTLEKGNEQFF.

The chain links TRBV14 to TRBJ1-3, with D unclear. The germline CDR1 and CDR2 sequences are SGHDN and FVKESK. The CDR3 loop spans 12 amino acids. V shed 5 bases and J shed 4 bases, with 6 bases lying between them. CDR3 bases: TGTGCCAGCAGCTCTCAAGGAAACACCATATATTTT. This gives the protein CASSSQGNTIYF.

This clonotype was seen a few times. This sequence joins TRBV4-2 and TRBJ1-2, with D unclear. The germline gives CDR1 LGHNA, CDR2 YNFKEQ. This CDR3 spans 11 amino acids. V lost 0 bases to trimming and J lost 7 bases, with 3 bases between them. The CDR3: CASSQDLGYTF. The CDR3 region has the DNA TGTGCCAGCAGCCAAGATCTTGGCTACACCTTC.